This T cell receptor (beta chain) was recorded in a study of blood T cell repertoires in COVID-19. Germline CDR1 reads SGHRS; CDR2 reads YFSETQ. V dropped 1 base and J dropped 3 bases, with 4 bases sitting between them. CDR3 length equals 13 residues. Sequencing was performed with immunoSEQ multiplex PCR; in TCRdb, only in-frame clones are kept and a portion is missing. The sample has some 200,000 clones, 75% to 85% seen once. The rearrangement uses TRBV5-1 and TRBJ1-4; D unresolved. This clonotype originated in a man aged 35 to 55 who had recovered from COVID-19. Sequenced input: PBMCs or T cells enriched from blood (not recorded which). CDR3 coding DNA: TGCGCCAGCAGCTTGTATCCTAATGAAAAACTGTTTTTT. As protein: CASSLYPNEKLFF.